Listed below are T cell receptor beta chains from one sample, sequenced in a study of cytomegalovirus exposure and HLA in healthy donors. Generated by immunoSEQ multiplex PCR, the TCRdb table keeps only in-frame clones and is missing some. The data contain about 160,000 clones, approximately 90% of them seen just once; the ten biggest clones take up around 0.93%. Material: PBMCs. The receptors originated from a woman aged 25 to 39 in good health and CMV-seronegative. CDR3s include the opening cysteine and the closing phenylalanine or tryptophan. The D gene is left open where the match is weak. Expanded clones get a size class; other rows say once, few or many, or leave the size out.

.	TRBV7-2	TRBD1	TRBJ2-5	TGTGCCAGCAGCACCAGTCAGGGGGTCGAGACCCAGTACTTC	CASSTSQGVETQYF
.	TRBV10-3	.	TRBJ1-5	TGTGCCACAACTTACGGAGGGAATAGCAATCAGCCCCAGCATTTT	CATTYGGNSNQPQHF
.	TRBV18	TRBD1	TRBJ2-7	TGTGCCAGCTCGCCGGACAGGGCCGAGCAGTACTTC	CASSPDRAEQYF
.	TRBV6-1	.	TRBJ1-2	TGTGCCAGCAGTTCCATCTCAGGGTACTATGGCTACACCTTC	CASSSISGYYGYTF
.	TRBV7-9	TRBD1	TRBJ2-7	TGTGCCAGCAGCTCTACCGGACCGGGACAGGGGTTGTACGAGCAGTACTTC	CASSSTGPGQGLYEQYF
.	TRBV11-2	TRBD2	TRBJ2-1	TGTGCCAGCAGCTCCCGACTAGCGGGAGGAAACAATGAGCAGTTCTTC	CASSSRLAGGNNEQFF
.	TRBV7-2	TRBD1	TRBJ1-6	TGTGCCAGCAGCTCATCCGGACAGGGGAGGAATTCACCCCTCCACTTT	CASSSSGQGRNSPLHF
.	TRBV12-5	.	TRBJ2-7	TGTGCTAGTGGTTTGGGCAGTCACTACGAGCAGTACTTC	CASGLGSHYEQYF
.	TRBV29-1	.	TRBJ1-4	TGCAGCGTTTCCGGGCGGGGGCCGAGTGAAAAACTGTTTTTT	CSVSGRGPSEKLFF
.	TRBV7-8	TRBD1	TRBJ2-7	TGTGCCAGCAGCTTAGGGGGACAGGGGATCATCTACGAGCAGTACTTC	CASSLGGQGIIYEQYF
.	TRBV4-3	.	TRBJ2-6	TGCGCCAGCAGCCAAGCCCTCCCCCAGGCTGGGGCCAACGTCCTGACTTTC	CASSQALPQAGANVLTF
.	TRBV7-3	TRBD2	TRBJ2-1	TGTGCCAGCAGCTTGACTAGCGGCCCTCAGGGTGAGCAGTTCTTC	CASSLTSGPQGEQFF
.	TRBV6-1	.	TRBJ2-7	TGTGCCAGCAGATCTAACAGGGCCTCCTCCTACGAGCAGTACTTC	CASRSNRASSYEQYF
.	TRBV14	TRBD1	TRBJ2-7	TGTGCCAGCAGTCCAAAATACCGGGACAGGGGAGCCTACGAGCAGTACTTC	CASSPKYRDRGAYEQYF
.	TRBV2	TRBD2	TRBJ2-3	TGTGCCAGCAGTGGGTACATAGCGGGAGTCACAGATACGCAGTATTTT	CASSGYIAGVTDTQYF
few	TRBV6-1	TRBD1	TRBJ2-7	TGTGCCAGCAGTGTTTTTCGGGACAGAGACGAGCAGTACTTC	CASSVFRDRDEQYF
.	TRBV27	TRBD1	TRBJ2-7	TGTGCCAGCAAAACAGGAGGACAGGGTATCGCCTACGAGCAGTACTTC	CASKTGGQGIAYEQYF
.	TRBV10-3	TRBD1	TRBJ2-7	TGTGCCATCAGTACCGGGACAGACTCCTCCGAGCAGTACTTC	CAISTGTDSSEQYF
.	TRBV11-1	TRBD1	TRBJ2-6	TGTGCCAGCAGCGCCCGGGACAGGGTCTCTGGGGCCAACGTCCTGACTTTC	CASSARDRVSGANVLTF
.	TRBV7-2	.	TRBJ2-7	TGTGCCAGCAGCTTAGTAGTCGCATACGAGCAGTACTTC	CASSLVVAYEQYF
.	TRBV7-2	.	TRBJ1-1	TGTGCCAGCAGCCGCGGGACGGTGAACACTGAAGCTTTCTTT	CASSRGTVNTEAFF
.	TRBV5-6	.	TRBJ2-5	TGTGCCAGCAGCTTGGCGGGGACACCTTTGGGGGAAGAGACCCAGTACTTC	CASSLAGTPLGEETQYF
.	TRBV5-1	.	TRBJ2-5	TGCGCCAGCAGCTTAGCGGGCCGCTCCCTCCAAGAGACCCAGTACTTC	CASSLAGRSLQETQYF
.	TRBV27	.	TRBJ2-1	TGTGCCAGCAGTCCCCTTCTCGGCGGCGAGCAGTTCTTC	CASSPLLGGEQFF
.	TRBV5-8	.	TRBJ2-7	TGTGCCAGCACCAGACTAGGACCCCGGGACGAGCAGTACTTC	CASTRLGPRDEQYF
.	TRBV7-6	.	TRBJ2-5	TGTGCCAGCAGCTTAGTGGATAGCGCACAAGAGACCCAGTACTTC	CASSLVDSAQETQYF
.	TRBV15	TRBD1	TRBJ1-2	TGTGCCACCAGCAGAGATGCCGGACAGGCGTTCGCGGAGGGCTACACCTTC	CATSRDAGQAFAEGYTF
.	TRBV5-4	TRBD2	TRBJ2-1	TGTGCCAGCAGCTTACCGGGACTAGCGGGAGTTGCTGAGCAGTTCTTC	CASSLPGLAGVAEQFF
.	TRBV11-2	.	TRBJ2-3	TGTGCCAGCAGTGAAATAGACAGCACTAGCACAGATACGCAGTATTTT	CASSEIDSTSTDTQYF
.	TRBV29-1	TRBD1	TRBJ1-1	TGCAGCGTTAATGATCTGAGGACAGGGACGACCACTGAAGCTTTCTTT	CSVNDLRTGTTTEAFF
.	TRBV19	TRBD2	TRBJ2-7	TGTGCCAGTAGTATCCTCCGGACTAGCGGGAGATGCTACGAGCAGTACTTC	CASSILRTSGRCYEQYF